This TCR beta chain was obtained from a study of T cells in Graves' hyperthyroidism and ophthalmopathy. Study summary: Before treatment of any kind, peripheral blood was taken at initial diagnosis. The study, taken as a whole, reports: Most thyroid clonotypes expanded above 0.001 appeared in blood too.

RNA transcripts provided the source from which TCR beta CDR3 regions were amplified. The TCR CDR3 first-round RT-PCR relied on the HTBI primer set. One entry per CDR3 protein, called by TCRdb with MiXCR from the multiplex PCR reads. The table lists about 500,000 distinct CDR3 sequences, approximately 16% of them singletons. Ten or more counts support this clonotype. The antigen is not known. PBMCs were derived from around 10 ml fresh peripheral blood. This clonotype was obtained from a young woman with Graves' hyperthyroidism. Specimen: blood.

The CDR3 reads CASSGTGDPYEQYF. In DNA form, the CDR3 reads TGTGCCAGCAGCGGAACAGGGGATCCGTACGAGCAGTACTTC. The genes are TRBV5-6 and TRBJ2-7; 7 nucleotides align to TRBD1. Germline CDR1 is SGHDT and CDR2 is YYEEEE. This CDR3 contains 14 residues. The J segment lost 4 bases and the V segment lost 4 bases, leaving 8 bases of the junction unmatched.